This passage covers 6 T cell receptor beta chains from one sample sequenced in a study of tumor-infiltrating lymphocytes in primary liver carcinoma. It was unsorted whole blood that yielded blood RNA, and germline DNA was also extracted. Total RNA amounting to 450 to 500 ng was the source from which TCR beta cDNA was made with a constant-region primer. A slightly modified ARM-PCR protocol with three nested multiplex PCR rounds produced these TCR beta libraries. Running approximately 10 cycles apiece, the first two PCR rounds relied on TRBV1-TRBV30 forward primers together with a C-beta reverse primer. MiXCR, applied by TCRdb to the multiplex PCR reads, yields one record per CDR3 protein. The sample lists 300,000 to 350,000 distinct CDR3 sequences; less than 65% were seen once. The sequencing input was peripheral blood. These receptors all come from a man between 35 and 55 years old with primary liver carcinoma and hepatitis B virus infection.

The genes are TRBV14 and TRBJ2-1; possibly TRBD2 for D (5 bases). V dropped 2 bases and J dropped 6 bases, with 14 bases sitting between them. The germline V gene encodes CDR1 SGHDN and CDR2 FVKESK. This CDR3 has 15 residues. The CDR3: CASSQPRGTGNEQFF. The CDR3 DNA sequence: TGTGCCAGCAGCCAACCCCGGGGAACCGGCAATGAGCAGTTCTTC.

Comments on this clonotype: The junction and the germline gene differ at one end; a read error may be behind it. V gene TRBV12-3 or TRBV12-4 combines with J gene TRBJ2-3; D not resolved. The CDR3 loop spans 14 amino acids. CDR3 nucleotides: TGTGTCAGCAGTCCATTCTGGAACACAGATACGCAGTATTTT. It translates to CVSSPFWNTDTQYF.

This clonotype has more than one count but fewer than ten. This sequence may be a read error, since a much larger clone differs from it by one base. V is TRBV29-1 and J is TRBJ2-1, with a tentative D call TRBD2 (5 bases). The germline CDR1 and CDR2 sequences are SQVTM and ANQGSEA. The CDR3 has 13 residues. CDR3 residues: CSVPLVSYNEHFF. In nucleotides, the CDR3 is TGCAGCGTTCCACTAGTTTCCTACAATGAGCACTTCTTC.

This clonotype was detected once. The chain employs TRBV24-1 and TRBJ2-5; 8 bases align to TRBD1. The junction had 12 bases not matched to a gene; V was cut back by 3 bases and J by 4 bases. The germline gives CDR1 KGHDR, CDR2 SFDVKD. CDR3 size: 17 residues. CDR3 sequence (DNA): TGTGCCACCAGTGATACAACCGGGACAGGATTTGGAGAGACCCAGTACTTC. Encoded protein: CATSDTTGTGFGETQYF.

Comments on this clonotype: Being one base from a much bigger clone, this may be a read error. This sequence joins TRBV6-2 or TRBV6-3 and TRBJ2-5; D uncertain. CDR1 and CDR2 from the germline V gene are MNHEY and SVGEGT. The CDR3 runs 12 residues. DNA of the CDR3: TGTGTCAGCATCGGTCGAGAAGAGACCCAGTACTTC. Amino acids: CVSIGREETQYF.

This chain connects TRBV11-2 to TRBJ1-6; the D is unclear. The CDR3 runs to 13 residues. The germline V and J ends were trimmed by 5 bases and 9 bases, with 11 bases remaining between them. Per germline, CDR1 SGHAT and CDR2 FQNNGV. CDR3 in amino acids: CASSAPRSSPLHF. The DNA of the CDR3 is TGTGCCAGCAGCGCACCCAGGTCTTCACCCCTCCACTTT.